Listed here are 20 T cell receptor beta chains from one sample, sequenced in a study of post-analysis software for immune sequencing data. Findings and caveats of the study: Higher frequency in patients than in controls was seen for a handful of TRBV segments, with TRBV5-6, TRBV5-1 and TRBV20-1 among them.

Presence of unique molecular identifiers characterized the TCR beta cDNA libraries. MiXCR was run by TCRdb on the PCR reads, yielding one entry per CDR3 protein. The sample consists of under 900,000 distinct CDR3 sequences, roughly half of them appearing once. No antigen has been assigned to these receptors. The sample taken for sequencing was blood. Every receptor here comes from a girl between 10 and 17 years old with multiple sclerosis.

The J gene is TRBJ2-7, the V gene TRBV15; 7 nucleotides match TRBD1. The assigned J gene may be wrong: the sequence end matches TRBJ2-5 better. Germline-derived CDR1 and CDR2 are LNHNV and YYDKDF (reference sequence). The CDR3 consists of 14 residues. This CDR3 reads CATSRVGTEGTQYF. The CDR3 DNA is TGTGCCACCAGCAGAGTCGGGACAGAGGGGACCCAGTACTTC.

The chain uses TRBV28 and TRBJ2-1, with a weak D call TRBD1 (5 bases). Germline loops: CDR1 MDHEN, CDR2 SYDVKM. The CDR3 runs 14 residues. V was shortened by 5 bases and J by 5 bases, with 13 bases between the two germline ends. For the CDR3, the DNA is TGTGCCAGCAGTCCGCCCCCGGACAACAATGAGCAGTTCTTC. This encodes CASSPPPDNNEQFF.

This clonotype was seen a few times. CDR3 in DNA: TGTGCCAGCAGTTCCTCTAGCGGGAGGGGCCATGAGCAGTTCTTC. It is translated as CASSSSSGRGHEQFF. This chain links TRBV28 with TRBJ2-1, with TRBD2 matching 12 bases. Per germline, CDR1 MDHEN and CDR2 SYDVKM. This CDR3 is 15 amino acids long. Trimming cost V 4 bases and J 8 bases; bases outside gene matches: 6.

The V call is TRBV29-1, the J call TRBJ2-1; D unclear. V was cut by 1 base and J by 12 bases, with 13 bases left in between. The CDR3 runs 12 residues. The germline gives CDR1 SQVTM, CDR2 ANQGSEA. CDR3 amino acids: CSVEGLGRRQFF. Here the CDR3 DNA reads TGCAGCGTTGAAGGTCTAGGTCGGAGGCAGTTCTTC.

The CDR3 sequence is CASIRGDRGFGETQYF. In DNA form, the CDR3 reads TGTGCCAGCATAAGAGGGGACAGGGGATTTGGAGAGACCCAGTACTTC. This chain uses TRBV12-3 or TRBV12-4 with TRBJ2-5; 10 nucleotides agree with TRBD1. The trim removed 7 bases at V and 4 bases at J, leaving 12 bases unmatched. This CDR3 region has 16 residues.

The CDR3 region has the DNA TGCGCCAGCAGCTATGGGGACAGCCGATCCTCCTACGAGCAGTACTTC. It encodes CASSYGDSRSSYEQYF. The V and J genes are TRBV5-1 and TRBJ2-7; TRBD1 matches 7 bases. CDR3 size: 16 residues. Looked up from germline, CDR1 is SGHRS and CDR2 is YFSETQ. V lost 3 bases to trimming and J lost 0 bases; unmatched junction nucleotides: 9.

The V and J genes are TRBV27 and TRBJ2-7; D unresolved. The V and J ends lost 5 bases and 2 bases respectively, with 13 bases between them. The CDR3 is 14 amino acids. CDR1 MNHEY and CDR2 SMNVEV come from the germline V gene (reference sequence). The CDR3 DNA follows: TGTGCCAGCAGTCCCTTTGGCGGACCCTACGAGCAGTACTTC. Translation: CASSPFGGPYEQYF.

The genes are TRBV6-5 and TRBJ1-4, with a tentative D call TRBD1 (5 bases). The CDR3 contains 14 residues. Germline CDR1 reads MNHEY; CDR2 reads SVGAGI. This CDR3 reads CATAGPPLGEKLFF. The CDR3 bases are TGTGCTACCGCAGGGCCCCCACTCGGAGAAAAACTGTTTTTT.

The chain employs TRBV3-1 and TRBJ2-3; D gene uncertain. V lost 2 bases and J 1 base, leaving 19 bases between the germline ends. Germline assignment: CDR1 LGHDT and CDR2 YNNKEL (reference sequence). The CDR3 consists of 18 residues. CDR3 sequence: CASSQRDGRSAGTDTQYF. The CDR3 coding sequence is TGTGCCAGCAGCCAAAGAGACGGAAGAAGCGCGGGCACAGATACGCAGTATTTT.

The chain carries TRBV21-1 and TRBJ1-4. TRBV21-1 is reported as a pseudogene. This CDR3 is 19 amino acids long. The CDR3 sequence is CASTPRWIRGPPTNEKLFF. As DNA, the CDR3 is TGTGCCAGCACTCCTAGGTGGATTCGCGGACCCCCAACTAATGAAAAACTGTTTTTT.

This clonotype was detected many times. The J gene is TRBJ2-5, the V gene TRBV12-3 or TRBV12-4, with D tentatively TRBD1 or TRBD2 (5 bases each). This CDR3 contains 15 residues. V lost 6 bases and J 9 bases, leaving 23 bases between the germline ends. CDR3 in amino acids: CASSRALGGNEPQYF. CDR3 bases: TGTGCCAGCAGCCGTGCCCTTGGGGGAAATGAGCCCCAGTACTTC.

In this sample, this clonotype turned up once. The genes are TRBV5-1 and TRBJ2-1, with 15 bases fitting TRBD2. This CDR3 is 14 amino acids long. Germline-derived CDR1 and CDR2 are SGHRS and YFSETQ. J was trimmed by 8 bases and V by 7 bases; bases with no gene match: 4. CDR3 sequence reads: CASGLAGGQYEQFF. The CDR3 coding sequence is TGCGCCAGCGGACTAGCGGGGGGGCAGTATGAGCAGTTCTTC.

In DNA, the CDR3 is TGTGCCATCAGGTTGACGGAGCAGCACAATGAGCAGTTCTTC. Translation gives CAIRLTEQHNEQFF. The chain links TRBV10-3 to TRBJ2-1, with no clear D. CDR1 is ENHRY and CDR2 is SYGVKD in the germline V gene. CDR3 length equals 14 residues. Trimming pared 6 bases from V and 5 bases from J, leaving 14 bases between.

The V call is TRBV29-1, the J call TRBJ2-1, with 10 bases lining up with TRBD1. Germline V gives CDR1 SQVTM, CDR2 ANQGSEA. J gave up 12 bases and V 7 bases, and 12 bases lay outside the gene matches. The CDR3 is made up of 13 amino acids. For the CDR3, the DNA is TGCAGCGGGACCGGGACAGGGGCTCCACGGCAGTTCTTC. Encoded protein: CSGTGTGAPRQFF.

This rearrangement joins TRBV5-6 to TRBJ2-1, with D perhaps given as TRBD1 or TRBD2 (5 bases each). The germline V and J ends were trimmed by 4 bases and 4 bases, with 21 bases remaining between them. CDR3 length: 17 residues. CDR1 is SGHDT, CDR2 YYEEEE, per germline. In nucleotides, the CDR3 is TGTGCCAGCAGCCTAAGGACACGGGGCAACCTTTACAATGAGCAGTTCTTC. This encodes CASSLRTRGNLYNEQFF.

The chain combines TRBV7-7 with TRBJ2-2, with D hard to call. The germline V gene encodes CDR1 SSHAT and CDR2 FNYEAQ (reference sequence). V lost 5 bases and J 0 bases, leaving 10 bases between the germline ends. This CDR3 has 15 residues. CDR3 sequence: CASSRAGSNTGELFF. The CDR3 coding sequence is TGTGCCAGCAGCCGGGCTGGATCGAACACCGGGGAGCTGTTTTTT.

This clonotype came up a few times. CDR3 bases: TGCGCCAGCAGCCCCGCGGACCGATACTATGGCTACACCTTC. This sequence encodes CASSPADRYYGYTF. This chain joins TRBV5-1 and TRBJ1-2; D uncertain. The CDR3 is made up of 14 amino acids. The V and J ends lost 4 bases and 3 bases respectively, with 13 bases between them. Germline CDR1 is SGHRS and CDR2 is YFSETQ. Complete variable domain (other parts from reference TRBV5-1 and TRBJ1-2): KAGVTQTPRYLIKTRGQQVTLSCSPISGHRSVSWYQQTPGQGLQFLFEYFSETQRNKGNFPGRFSGRQFSNSRSEMNVSTLELGDSALYLCASSPADRYYGYTFGSGTRLTVV.

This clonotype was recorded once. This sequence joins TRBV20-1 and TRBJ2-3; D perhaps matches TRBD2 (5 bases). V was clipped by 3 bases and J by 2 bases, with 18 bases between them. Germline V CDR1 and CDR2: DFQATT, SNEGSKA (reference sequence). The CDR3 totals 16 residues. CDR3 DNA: TGCAGTGCTAGTCCATACTTCCCGGACTCCACAGATACGCAGTATTTT. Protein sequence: CSASPYFPDSTDTQYF.

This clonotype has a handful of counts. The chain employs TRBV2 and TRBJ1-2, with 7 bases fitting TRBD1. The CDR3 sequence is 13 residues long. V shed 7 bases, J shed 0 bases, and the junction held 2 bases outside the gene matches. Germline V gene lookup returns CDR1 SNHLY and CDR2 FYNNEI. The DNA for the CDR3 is TGTGCCAGCACGGACAGGACTAACTATGGCTACACCTTC. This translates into CASTDRTNYGYTF.

The CDR3 sequence: CASSLSGGALEGYTF. The CDR3 bases are TGTGCCAGCAGCCTAAGTGGGGGGGCGCTTGAAGGCTACACCTTC. The rearrangement links TRBV7-8 to TRBJ1-2, with D possibly being TRBD1 (6 bases). Trimming shortened V by 5 bases and J by 8 bases, and 21 bases separated the two germline ends. This CDR3 contains 15 residues. Germline CDR1 and CDR2: SGHVS and FQNEAQ.